The 18 T cell receptor beta chains below come from one sample, sequenced in a study of vaccination effects on CD4 cells after COVID-19. Some clones are missing from TCRdb's copy, which holds only in-frame ones; the method was immunoSEQ multiplex PCR. This table has approximately 26,000 clones, around 63% appearing once. Ahead of sequencing, the ViraFEST assay grew antigen-specific CD4+ T cells using viral peptide pools. Scientists isolated CD4+ T cells after a roughly 10-day culture period ended. Each participant was given two doses of one vaccine (BNT162b2 or mRNA-1273). These receptors have no known antigen. The material sequenced was CD4+ T cells from PBMCs cultured with SARS-CoV-2 spike peptides, taken after COVID-19 vaccination. The receptors originated from a human donor who received a COVID-19 vaccine.

The V call is TRBV7-9, the J call TRBJ1-1, with 7 bases fitting TRBD1. The ends lost 8 bases at V and 0 bases at J; junction bases unmatched: 15. Germline assignment: CDR1 SEHNR and CDR2 FQNEAQ (reference sequence). The CDR3 has 17 amino acids. The CDR3 protein is CASGKGQAILLNTEAFF. CDR3 DNA sequence: TGTGCCAGCGGAAAAGGACAGGCGATTCTCCTGAACACTGAAGCTTTCTTT.

The sample holds a few counts of this clone. The J gene is TRBJ2-3, the V gene TRBV5-1; 7 positions agree with TRBD1. In germline, CDR1 is SGHRS, CDR2 YFSETQ. CDR3 length equals 14 residues. V dropped 4 bases and J dropped 1; count of bases not matched to a gene: 3. The CDR3 sequence is CASSVTGGTDTQYF. CDR3 DNA: TGCGCCAGCAGCGTCACAGGGGGCACAGATACGCAGTATTTT.

The V and J genes are TRBV27 and TRBJ2-7; TRBD1 might be the D (5 bases). The CDR3 sequence is 13 residues long. The germline V gene encodes CDR1 MNHEY and CDR2 SMNVEV (reference sequence). Deletions cut 4 bases from V and 8 bases from J, with 15 bases between. The CDR3, as DNA: TGTGCCAGCAGTTCGAACGGCCAGGGCAAGCAGTACTTC. Residues: CASSSNGQGKQYF.

In its sample, this clone was seen a few times. The CDR3 loop reads CASSLPRQGTTNEKLFF. DNA of the CDR3: TGTGCCAGCAGCTTGCCCCGACAGGGCACAACTAATGAAAAACTGTTTTTT. V and J are TRBV7-4 and TRBJ1-4, with 7 bases fitting TRBD1. CDR1 and CDR2 (germline): SGHVT, SQSDAQ. Unmatched junction bases numbered 7, after V lost 3 bases and J lost 0 bases. The CDR3 spans 17 residues.

V gene TRBV5-1 combines with J gene TRBJ2-5, with a weak D call TRBD2 (5 bases). Germline V gene data show CDR1 as SGHRS and CDR2 as YFSETQ. The CDR3 is 15 residues long. Between the trimmed V and J ends, which lost 0 bases and 1 base, there was a span of 10 bases. CDR3 sequence: CASSLGTQTQETQYF. The CDR3 DNA is TGCGCCAGCAGCTTGGGGACTCAAACCCAAGAGACCCAGTACTTC.

The chain couples TRBV4-1 to TRBJ2-4, with 7 nucleotides matching TRBD1. The CDR3 has 18 amino acids. Germline V lookup: CDR1 MGHRA, CDR2 YSYEKL. V dropped 1 base and J dropped 1; count of bases not matched to a gene: 10. The CDR3 DNA is TGCGCCAGCAGCCAAGGCGCACAGGGGATACGGGCCAAAAACATTCAGTACTTC. Translated, it gives CASSQGAQGIRAKNIQYF.

This rearrangement joins TRBV11-3 to TRBJ2-1, with 9 bases fitting TRBD2. V lost 3 bases, J lost 10 bases, and 16 bases stayed unmatched. Germline values: CDR1 SGHNT, CDR2 YENEEA. The CDR3 is 17 amino acids. CDR3 protein: CASSFSTGTSNEREQFF. The CDR3 region has the DNA TGTGCCAGCAGCTTCTCAACCGGGACTAGCAACGAGCGCGAGCAGTTCTTC.

The V gene is TRBV30, the J gene TRBJ1-6; 8 bases match TRBD1. The CDR3 extends over 15 amino acids. The junction had 7 bases not matched to a gene; V was cut back by 2 bases and J by 7 bases. Germline V gives CDR1 GTSNPN, CDR2 SVGIG (reference sequence). CDR3 loop: CAWSKLDRGNSPLHF. Here the CDR3 DNA reads TGTGCCTGGAGTAAGCTAGACAGGGGAAATTCACCCCTCCACTTT. Complete variable domain (other parts from reference TRBV30 and TRBJ1-6): SQTIHQWPATLVQPVGSPLSLECTVEGTSNPNLYWYRQAAGRGLQLLFYSVGIGQISSEVPQNLSASRPQDRQFILSSKKLLLSDSGFYLCAWSKLDRGNSPLHFGNGTRLTVT.

This chain joins TRBV7-9 and TRBJ2-5, with TRBD1 matching over 11 bases. The CDR3 runs 16 residues. V lost 5 bases to trimming and J lost 4 bases; unmatched junction nucleotides: 9. The germline V gene encodes CDR1 SEHNR and CDR2 FQNEAQ (reference sequence). The CDR3 sequence is CASSPARTGGGETQYF. DNA for the CDR3: TGTGCCAGCAGCCCGGCACGGACAGGGGGCGGAGAGACCCAGTACTTC.

V and J are TRBV27 and TRBJ2-1; D could derive from TRBD1 or TRBD2 (6 bases each). This CDR3 has 17 amino acids. V shed 4 bases and J shed 9 bases, with 25 bases lying between them. Germline CDR1 reads MNHEY; CDR2 reads SMNVEV (reference sequence). The CDR3 DNA reads as TGTGCCAGCAGTTCCCGCCCCTCGGGGGCCTTATTGTCTGAGCAGTTCTTC. Translation gives CASSSRPSGALLSEQFF.

This clone was seen only a few times. This chain links TRBV27 with TRBJ1-6, with D possibly TRBD1 on 6 matching bases. Germline V gives CDR1 MNHEY, CDR2 SMNVEV (reference sequence). V dropped 2 bases and J dropped 9 bases, with 11 bases sitting between them. The CDR3 extends over 14 amino acids. CDR3 loop: CASSLEGVGSPLHF. CDR3 in DNA: TGTGCCAGCAGTTTAGAGGGGGTGGGTTCACCCCTCCACTTT.

The chain has TRBV12-2 and TRBJ1-2. TRBV12-2 is designated a pseudogene. The CDR3 covers 16 residues. DNA for the CDR3: TGTGCAAGTCACGTAGATACGGGGTGCCGAGACTATGGCTACACCTTC. Translation gives CASHVDTGCRDYGYTF.

The rearrangement uses TRBV4-1 and TRBJ1-3; TRBD1 is a possible D gene (6 bases). Trimming removed 1 base from V and 0 bases from J, with 13 bases in between. Looked up from germline, CDR1 is MGHRA and CDR2 is YSYEKL. There are 17 residues in the CDR3. In DNA, the CDR3 is TGCGCCAGCAGCCAAGGGGGAACAGGGCCCTCTGGAAACACCATATATTTT. Translating it yields CASSQGGTGPSGNTIYF.

The chain employs TRBV18 and TRBJ2-5, with a possible D match to TRBD2 (5 bases). Looked up from germline, CDR1 is KGHSH and CDR2 is LQKENI. This CDR3 comprises 11 residues. V shed 6 bases and J shed 8 bases, with 10 bases lying between them. CDR3 bases: TGTGCCAGCTCCCGCGAGGGAACCCAGTACTTC. Encoded protein: CASSREGTQYF.

CDR3 DNA: TGTGCCAGCAGCTTAGCGCCCTCAGCTAGCGGGGGGGCCGTCGGGGAGCTGTTTTTT. It codes for CASSLAPSASGGAVGELFF. The chain joins TRBV7-2 to TRBJ2-2; the match to TRBD2 covers 12 bases. Germline CDR1 SGHTA, CDR2 FQGNSA. Trimming took 0 bases from V and 7 from J; bases not matched to a gene: 12. CDR3 length equals 19 residues.

This clone was seen a few times. The CDR3 sequence is CASSRDRVGEQYF. The DNA for the CDR3 is TGTGCCAGCAGTCGGGACAGGGTAGGAGAGCAGTACTTC. The rearrangement links TRBV12-3 or TRBV12-4 to TRBJ2-7; 9 bases map to TRBD1. This CDR3 spans 13 amino acids. V was clipped by 5 bases and J by 7 bases; unmatched bases: 6.

The chain uses TRBV18 and TRBJ1-5; D remains ambiguous. V was trimmed by 4 bases and J by 3 bases, leaving 10 bases between them. The CDR3 has 14 amino acids. Germline CDR1 reads KGHSH; CDR2 reads LQKENI. This chain's CDR3 is CASSLNELNQPQHF. The DNA of the CDR3 is TGTGCCAGCTCACTGAATGAGCTCAATCAGCCCCAGCATTTT.

The CDR3 DNA reads TGTGCCAGCCGAATTCTAGCGGGACGGGACAATGAGCAGTTCTTC. It codes for CASRILAGRDNEQFF. The chain links TRBV7-9 to TRBJ2-1; TRBD2 matches 9 bases. The germline gives CDR1 SEHNR, CDR2 FQNEAQ (reference sequence). The CDR3 runs to 15 residues. J lost 5 bases, V lost 8 bases, and 10 bases had no gene match.